The rows below give T cell receptor beta chains drawn from one sample of a study of blood T cell repertoires in COVID-19. Measured with immunoSEQ multiplex PCR; TCRdb has only the in-frame clones, and not every one. The sample yields some 83,000 clones, more than 75% seen once. What was sequenced was peripheral blood. The receptors come from an elderly man with active or convalescent COVID-19. Each CDR3 is given with its conserved first and last residue. D genes are given only for firm matches. Clone size appears in some rows only: once, few, many, or a class for an expanded clone.

V	J	D	size	CDR3	DNA
TRBV5-1	TRBJ2-1	-	once	CASSFSGQSYNEQFF	TGCGCCAGCAGCTTCTCCGGACAGAGCTACAATGAGCAGTTCTTC
TRBV4-1	TRBJ1-4	-	-	CASSLAGTGNEKLFF	TGCGCCAGCAGCCTAGCCGGGACTGGGAATGAAAAACTGTTTTTT
TRBV28	TRBJ2-3	-	-	CASSQAGANTDTQYF	TGTGCCAGCAGTCAGGCGGGGGCGAACACAGATACGCAGTATTTT
TRBV6-4	TRBJ1-1	-	-	CASSVEAIAGTEAFF	TGTGCCAGCAGTGTAGAGGCGATCGCGGGCACTGAAGCTTTCTTT
TRBV2	TRBJ2-5	TRBD2	-	CASNRRLAGTQETQYF	TGTGCCAGCAATCGGCGACTAGCGGGGACTCAAGAGACCCAGTACTTC
TRBV2	TRBJ1-6	-	-	CASAPGKPLHF	TGTGCCAGCGCGCCGGGGAAGCCCCTCCACTTT
TRBV9	TRBJ1-2	TRBD1	few	CASRETGAGVTGYTF	TGTGCCAGCAGAGAAACAGGGGCCGGGGTGACTGGCTACACCTTC
TRBV15	TRBJ1-2	-	-	CATSRSGRGPNYGYTF	TGTGCCACCAGCAGATCCGGGCGGGGGCCTAACTATGGCTACACCTTC
TRBV6-2/TRBV6-3	TRBJ2-3	TRBD1	once	CASSYRWDRERTDTQYF	TGTGCCAGCAGTTACCGATGGGACAGAGAACGCACAGATACGCAGTATTTT
TRBV27	TRBJ2-1	TRBD2	-	CASSAPGLAGGPHEQFF	TGTGCCAGCAGCGCCCCGGGACTAGCGGGAGGGCCCCATGAGCAGTTCTTC
TRBV5-1	TRBJ1-1	-	-	CASSLERVTEAFF	TGCGCCAGCAGCTTGGAGCGAGTCACTGAAGCTTTCTTT
TRBV5-4	TRBJ1-1	TRBD1	-	CASSLTTGGYAYTEAFF	TGTGCCAGCAGCTTAACCACAGGGGGCTACGCCTACACTGAAGCTTTCTTT
TRBV7-9	TRBJ2-2	TRBD1	-	CASSLDRGITGELFF	TGTGCCAGCAGCCTGGACAGGGGGATCACCGGGGAGCTGTTTTTT
TRBV5-1	TRBJ2-3	TRBD1	-	CASSLRDSYTDTQYF	TGCGCCAGCAGCCTCCGGGACAGTTACACAGATACGCAGTATTTT
TRBV3-1/TRBV3-2	TRBJ2-5	-	-	CASTPERVETQYF	TGTGCCAGCACCCCCGAACGAGTAGAGACCCAGTACTTC
TRBV7-3	TRBJ2-3	-	-	CASSLMASTDTQYF	TGTGCCAGCAGCTTAATGGCTTCGACAGATACGCAGTATTTT
TRBV5-4	TRBJ2-5	-	-	CASSPRGETQYF	TGTGCCAGCAGCCCCCGGGGGGAGACCCAGTACTTC
TRBV19	TRBJ2-1	-	-	CASNDFSYNEQFF	TGTGCCAGTAATGACTTCTCCTACAATGAGCAGTTCTTC
TRBV7-9	TRBJ1-5	-	-	CASSLSGRINQPQHF	TGTGCCAGCAGCTTAAGTGGCAGGATTAATCAGCCCCAGCATTTT
TRBV30	TRBJ2-3	TRBD2	-	CAWSSGTSVADTQYF	TGTGCCTGGAGCTCCGGGACTAGCGTGGCAGATACGCAGTATTTT
TRBV27	TRBJ2-1	TRBD1	once	CASSLSLGTGGNEQFF	TGTGCCAGCAGTTTATCCCTCGGGACAGGGGGCAATGAGCAGTTCTTC
TRBV10-3	TRBJ2-5	-	-	CAISESNGEETQYF	TGTGCCATCAGTGAGTCGAACGGGGAGGAGACCCAGTACTTC
TRBV6-6	TRBJ1-2	TRBD1	-	CASSKGQGDYGYTF	TGTGCCAGCAGCAAGGGCCAGGGGGACTATGGCTACACCTTC
TRBV5-1	TRBJ2-1	-	-	CASSLQDNGVYNEQFF	TGCGCCAGCAGCCTCCAGGACAATGGAGTTTACAATGAGCAGTTCTTC
TRBV12-5	TRBJ1-1	TRBD1	-	CASAKSGRDRVYTEAFF	TGTGCTAGTGCCAAATCCGGGCGGGACAGGGTATATACTGAAGCTTTCTTT
TRBV28	TRBJ1-5	TRBD1	-	CASSPLQGNNQPQHF	TGTGCCAGCAGCCCTTTACAGGGGAACAATCAGCCCCAGCATTTT
TRBV6-5	TRBJ2-1	TRBD1	-	CASSTFGTVSNEQFF	TGTGCCAGCAGCACCTTCGGGACAGTAAGCAATGAGCAGTTCTTC